A selection of T cell receptor beta chains follows, all from one sample in a study of T cell responses to AZD1222 COVID-19 vaccine. TCRdb's table, derived via immunoSEQ multiplex PCR, lists solely in-frame clones and lacks some. This sample has approximately 110,000 clones, with about 90% found just once. The sequences come from peripheral blood, collected on day 0 of AZD1222 vaccination. Every receptor here comes from an adult in good health. Both conserved end residues are part of each CDR3. The D gene is left open where the match is weak. The listing skips clone size in some rows; elsewhere it reads once, few, many or a size class.

V gene,clone size,D gene,J gene,CDR3 protein,CDR3 DNA
TRBV7-9,-,-,TRBJ2-7,CASSPQGLRGEQYF,TGTGCCAGCAGCCCGCAGGGGCTACGAGGCGAGCAGTACTTC
TRBV14,-,-,TRBJ1-5,CASSQERRGGWSNQPQHF,TGTGCCAGCAGCCAAGAACGTCGCGGGGGCTGGAGCAATCAGCCCCAGCATTTT
TRBV4-1,-,-,TRBJ1-2,CASSPYRRDGYTF,TGCGCCAGCAGCCCGTACCGGCGGGACGGCTACACCTTC
TRBV19,-,-,TRBJ1-4,CASSFISIGEKLFF,TGTGCCAGTAGTTTTATAAGCATTGGGGAAAAACTGTTTTTT
TRBV10-3,-,TRBD1,TRBJ2-7,CAISEERDSNYEQYF,TGTGCCATCAGTGAAGAAAGGGACAGTAACTACGAGCAGTACTTC
TRBV2,-,-,TRBJ2-5,CASRATVYQETQYF,TGTGCCAGCAGGGCTACAGTTTACCAAGAGACCCAGTACTTC
TRBV28,-,-,TRBJ2-1,CASSYNSPGNEQFF,TGTGCCAGCAGCTACAACAGTCCCGGCAATGAGCAGTTCTTC
TRBV24-1,-,TRBD2,TRBJ2-1,CATSDWSSGSHEQFF,TGTGCCACCAGTGATTGGTCTAGCGGGAGCCATGAGCAGTTCTTC
TRBV30,-,-,TRBJ2-3,CAWTEIPSTDTQYF,TGTGCCTGGACTGAGATACCCAGCACAGATACGCAGTATTTT
TRBV11-1,-,TRBD2,TRBJ2-7,CASSLVSGGYYEQYF,TGTGCCAGCAGCTTAGTCTCCGGGGGGTACTACGAGCAGTACTTC
TRBV7-9,-,-,TRBJ1-1,CASKSAAGTEAFF,TGTGCCAGCAAGTCGGCAGCCGGCACTGAAGCTTTCTTT
TRBV4-3,-,TRBD2,TRBJ2-1,CASSQDPPSGRVRNEQFF,TGCGCCAGCAGCCAAGATCCCCCTAGCGGGAGAGTACGTAATGAGCAGTTCTTC
TRBV5-1,-,TRBD1,TRBJ1-2,CASSLGDREYYGYTF,TGCGCCAGCAGCTTGGGGGACAGGGAGTACTATGGCTACACCTTC
TRBV19,once,-,TRBJ1-6,CASRQGSLSSYNSPLHF,TGTGCCAGTAGACAGGGCTCCTTGAGCTCCTATAATTCACCCCTCCACTTT
TRBV7-9,-,TRBD1,TRBJ2-5,CASSSPGQIVAQYF,TGTGCCAGCAGCTCGCCGGGACAGATCGTCGCCCAGTACTTC
TRBV4-3,-,-,TRBJ2-1,CASSRDLGTYNEQFF,TGCGCCAGCAGCCGAGACCTGGGGACCTACAATGAGCAGTTCTTC